This T cell receptor beta chain was sequenced during a study of blood T cells in healthy people across ages (dated by TCRdb to about 2015). Concerning the study at large: Template switching captured roughly one uniquely barcoded TCR beta cDNA molecule per two T cells in model experiments. Donors were grouped into four age groups: young (average about 15 years), middle-aged (39), aged (62) and long-lived (82). Age-related changes in TCR beta repertoire diversity were measured in the study by deep sequencing normalized with unique cDNA molecular identifiers. Using the same blood draw, the study looked at two additional independent replicas of 1 million unique cDNA reads for two donors, one aged 18 to 30 and the other aged 80 or older. Donors of different ages were randomly distributed across sequencing lanes to avoid experimental bias.

Study-level results and caveats: The CMV infection status of donors was not known, potentially confounding age-related changes in expanded clonotypes. Compared with the aged group, more naive CD4+ T cells, fewer expanded clones and increased TCR diversity were shown by the long-lived group, suggesting age selection. The percentage of naive T cells measured by flow cytometry correlated strongly with observed TCR beta diversity. Since profiling was done on bulk unsorted PBMCs, naive and antigen-experienced compartments could not be conclusively compared. As age increased, observed TCR beta diversity per million T cells dropped in a roughly linear way, and a significant reduction was already evident by age about 40. Estimates of total diversity based on one million sequenced T cells were considered lower bounds and underestimates.

Systemically healthy Caucasian individuals from Russia, roughly 40 in total and aged about 6 to 95 years, were included as donors. Each donor gave approximately 10 milliliters of peripheral blood, collected into EDTA-treated Vacutainer tubes. Ficoll-Paque density-gradient centrifugation was used to isolate PBMCs, with at least 6.5 million obtained per sample. Trizol reagent was used to extract total RNA from the PBMCs, yielding at least 6 micrograms per sample. The percentages of naive CD45RAhigh/CD27high T cells were determined by flow cytometry on a PBMC aliquot from every donor. To note about this clonotype: Its antigen is not yet known. No base quality information exists; no much larger clone differs at one position.

Sequences MNHEY (CDR1) and SVGEGT (CDR2) are obtained from the germline V gene. Trimming at the junction amounts to 6 bases on V and 5 bases on J, and the germline ends lie 25 bases apart. The CDR3, cysteine through phenylalanine, is 17 amino acids long. Of the read, only the CDR3 DNA is kept; its 51 bases are in frame from base 1. Preparation of the library involved 5' RACE. The sequencer was an Illumina HiSeq 2500. A second PCR of about 7 to 12 cycles was performed with a sample-barcoded 5' primer and a J-beta primer mix. A template-switch 5' adaptor carrying 12 random nucleotides introduced a unique molecular identifier onto each TCR beta cDNA molecule. Each sample yielded at least 2.5 million CDR3-containing paired-end reads. First-strand cDNA synthesis was performed from all RNA using the Mint cDNA synthesis kit, with priming by a TRBC-specific oligonucleotide. All cDNA was treated with uracil-DNA glycosylase and then went through a first 18-cycle PCR with the universal primers M1SS and BC2_uni_R. Processing in the source paper ran as follows. Normalization of each sample was performed by random selection of 1 million high-quality reads, each carrying a distinct molecular identifier. Reads with shared molecular identifiers were discarded instead of being binned into consensus sequences. CDR3 identification, clonotype clustering and error correction used MiTCR with a Q25 quality threshold and the strictest error-elimination algorithm. A nonparametric unseen species model with Euler transformation was used to estimate a lower bound on total TCR beta diversity. TCRdb cleaned the public reads at Q25 with fastp, built clones with MiXCR and kept in-frame beta chains. Each entry merges the rows of one CDR3 protein and shows their most common DNA and genes. The V and J calls were not made by the authors but by TCRdb's processing. Present in this sample are approximately 800,000 distinct CDR3 sequences, roughly 50% of which were seen just once. The biggest ten clones account for 20% to 25% of the sample.

The rearranged segments are TRBV6-2 or TRBV6-3 and TRBJ2-5; the D gene is possibly TRBD1, with 7 bases matching. The receptor comes from a young man in good health. Material for sequencing was blood. The CDR3 protein is CASSSQGRGDRRETQYF. In nucleotides, the sequence is TGTGCCAGCAGCTCGCAGGGAAGGGGGGACAGAAGGGAGACCCAGTACTTC.